These 27 T cell receptor beta chains came from one sample sequenced in a study of glioma-infiltrating T cells after dendritic cell vaccination. Only in-frame clones appear in the TCRdb table, and some are missing; sequencing was by immunoSEQ multiplex PCR. This sample has nearly 85,000 clones, with about 87% found just once. Sequencing was performed on blood, taken before dendritic cell vaccination. These receptors came from a human donor with glioblastoma.

The chain joins TRBV5-1 to TRBJ2-1; 9 bases match TRBD2. V lost 4 bases to trimming and J lost 5 bases; unmatched junction nucleotides: 7. CDR1 and CDR2 (germline): SGHRS, YFSETQ. This CDR3 spans 15 amino acids. The CDR3: CASSPGLAPNNEQFF. CDR3 in DNA: TGCGCCAGCAGCCCGGGACTAGCACCGAACAATGAGCAGTTCTTC.

Only one count was recorded for this clone. This sequence joins TRBV6-5 and TRBJ1-3, with D hard to call. Germline CDR1 reads MNHEY; CDR2 reads SVGAGI. V was cut by 6 bases and J by 2 bases, with 11 bases left in between. This CDR3 is built from 14 residues. This CDR3 is CASRSSVTGNTIYF. The CDR3 DNA follows: TGTGCCAGCAGGTCATCGGTGACTGGAAACACCATATATTTT.

CDR3 region: CASSFGTSGANYNEQFF. For the CDR3, the DNA is TGTGCCAGCAGCTTTGGGACTAGCGGGGCTAACTACAATGAGCAGTTCTTC. The chain carries TRBV5-8 and TRBJ2-1; 13 nucleotides agree with TRBD2. The V and J ends lost 2 bases and 3 bases, in that order; junction bases with no gene match: 5. The germline V gene has CDR1 SGHTS and CDR2 YDEGEE. The CDR3 runs 17 residues. The full variable domain, in which reference TRBV5-8 and TRBJ2-1 provide the parts outside the CDR3, is EAGVTQSPTHLIKTRGQQATLRCSPISGHTSVYWYQQALGLGLQFLLWYDEGEERNRGNFPPRFSGRQFPNYSSELNVNALELEDSALYLCASSFGTSGANYNEQFFGPGTRLTVL.

This clone was seen more than once but under ten times. The chain has TRBV6-1 and TRBJ1-5; D call uncertain. This CDR3 contains 14 residues. The V and J ends lost 1 base and 6 bases respectively, with 10 bases between them. The V gene's germline CDR1 is MNHNS and CDR2 SASEGT. The CDR3 DNA reads as TGTGCCAGCAGTGAAGACGGAGAGGCTCAGCCCCAGCATTTT. It is translated as CASSEDGEAQPQHF.

The rearrangement links TRBV18 to TRBJ2-1, with a possible D match to TRBD1 (7 bases). This CDR3 contains 18 residues. Deletions cut 3 bases from V and 8 bases from J, with 26 bases between. Germline V gene sequence: CDR1 KGHSH, CDR2 LQKENI. CDR3 DNA sequence: TGTGCCAGCTCACCTAAAGGGGCGGGACAGCGTAAATCGGATGAGCAGTTCTTC. This codes for CASSPKGAGQRKSDEQFF.

The chain carries TRBV6-5 and TRBJ2-5; 8 bases are shared with TRBD2. V gave up 6 bases and J gave up 4 bases; unmatched junction bases: 7. CDR3 size: 14 residues. Germline V gene lookup returns CDR1 MNHEY and CDR2 SVGAGI. The CDR3 here is CASRGFAGGETQYF. CDR3 bases: TGTGCCAGCAGGGGCTTTGCGGGAGGAGAGACCCAGTACTTC.

The chain recombines TRBV10-1 with TRBJ2-7; D is ambiguous. Germline V lookup: CDR1 WNHNN, CDR2 SYGVQD (reference sequence). V gave up 3 bases and J gave up 0 bases, with 18 bases separating them. The CDR3 covers 17 residues. In nucleotides, the CDR3 is TGCGCCAGCAGTGACTTCAGGCTCAGAGAGAGCTCCTACGAGCAGTACTTC. Protein sequence: CASSDFRLRESSYEQYF.

This clone occurred once. The chain employs TRBV10-3 and TRBJ2-7; 7 bases fit TRBD1. This CDR3 spans 14 amino acids. Germline trimming cut 6 bases from V and 6 bases from J; bases unmatched to any gene: 11. The germline gives CDR1 ENHRY, CDR2 SYGVKD. The CDR3 loop reads CAIRRGTDPSEQYF. In DNA form, the CDR3 reads TGTGCCATCAGGAGGGGGACAGACCCTTCCGAGCAGTACTTC.

The V and J genes are TRBV19 and TRBJ1-3; D is possibly TRBD1 (6 bases). CDR3 length equals 15 residues. Germline assignment: CDR1 LNHDA and CDR2 SQIVND (reference sequence). V was shortened by 3 bases and J by 3 bases, with 12 bases between the two germline ends. CDR3 protein: CASSIQGSIGNTIYF. The CDR3 DNA sequence: TGTGCCAGTAGTATCCAGGGGAGCATTGGAAACACCATATATTTT.

For the CDR3, the DNA is TGTGCCAGCAGTGCCAGGGGGCATGAGCAGTTCTTC. Residues: CASSARGHEQFF. The V and J genes are TRBV2 and TRBJ2-1, with 8 bases lining up with TRBD1. The CDR3 contains 12 residues. CDR1 is SNHLY, CDR2 FYNNEI, per germline. The J segment lost 8 bases and the V segment lost 4 bases, leaving 1 base of the junction unmatched.

The V and J genes are TRBV5-6 and TRBJ2-1; 9 nucleotides match TRBD2. Germline V gene sequence: CDR1 SGHDT, CDR2 YYEEEE. The CDR3 is 16 amino acids. V dropped 3 bases and J dropped 2; count of bases not matched to a gene: 6. The CDR3 loop reads CASSSVASGAYNEQFF. The CDR3 nucleotides read TGTGCCAGCAGCTCGGTAGCTAGCGGGGCCTACAATGAGCAGTTCTTC.

The V and J genes are TRBV7-2 and TRBJ2-5; D possibly corresponds to TRBD2 (5 bases). Trimming pared 5 bases from V and 2 bases from J, leaving 15 bases between. CDR3 length: 15 amino acids. Germline CDR1 is SGHTA and CDR2 is FQGNSA. The CDR3 sequence is CASSPNPGGQETQYF. The CDR3 DNA sequence: TGTGCCAGCAGCCCGAACCCCGGAGGACAAGAGACCCAGTACTTC.

The CDR3 region has the DNA TGTGCCAGCAGTTTCGGGACATCCAACACTGAAGCTTTCTTT. Translating it yields CASSFGTSNTEAFF. The V and J genes are TRBV27 and TRBJ1-1; possibly TRBD1 for D (6 bases). The CDR3 spans 14 residues. Trimming left V 3 bases short and J 2 bases short, with 10 bases between. Germline lookup yields CDR1 MNHEY and CDR2 SMNVEV (reference sequence).

The genes are TRBV5-1 and TRBJ2-7; 7 bases match TRBD2. CDR1 is SGHRS, CDR2 YFSETQ, per germline. The CDR3 contains 14 residues. The trim removed 4 bases at V and 2 bases at J, leaving 6 bases unmatched. CDR3 protein: CASSPLGGAYEQYF. DNA for the CDR3: TGCGCCAGCAGCCCACTGGGGGGGGCCTACGAGCAGTACTTC. Combining the CDR3 with reference TRBV5-1 and TRBJ2-7 gives the whole variable domain KAGVTQTPRYLIKTRGQQVTLSCSPISGHRSVSWYQQTPGQGLQFLFEYFSETQRNKGNFPGRFSGRQFSNSRSEMNVSTLELGDSALYLCASSPLGGAYEQYFGPGTRLTVT.

The genes are TRBV4-1 and TRBJ2-2; 10 bases align to TRBD2. Germline-derived CDR1 and CDR2 are MGHRA and YSYEKL. This CDR3 contains 16 residues. V lost 2 bases to trimming and J lost 1 base; unmatched junction nucleotides: 1. CDR3 sequence reads: CASSQRTSGNTGELFF. The CDR3 DNA is TGCGCCAGCAGCCAAAGGACTAGCGGGAACACCGGGGAGCTGTTTTTT.

This chain links TRBV6-1 with TRBJ2-5; 14 nucleotides align to TRBD2. V lost 6 bases to trimming and J lost 5 bases; unmatched junction nucleotides: 5. This CDR3 spans 15 amino acids. Germline values: CDR1 MNHNS, CDR2 SASEGT. In DNA, the CDR3 is TGTGCCAGCAGCTGGACTAGCGGGGGGAGCGAGACCCAGTACTTC. Translated: CASSWTSGGSETQYF.

This clone was picked up one time. The gene calls are TRBV27 and TRBJ1-5, with 8 bases that match TRBD1. This CDR3 has 14 amino acids. Germline values: CDR1 MNHEY, CDR2 SMNVEV (reference sequence). The V segment lost 5 bases and the J segment 6 bases; nucleotides outside the gene matches: 6. CDR3 residues: CASSLTGVGQPQHF. In DNA, the CDR3 is TGTGCCAGCAGTCTGACAGGGGTGGGTCAGCCCCAGCATTTT.

V usage is TRBV27 and J usage is TRBJ2-7; a possible D gene is TRBD2 (6 bases). V lost 3 bases to trimming and J lost 2 bases, with 14 bases between them. The CDR3 is 15 residues long. Germline V CDR1 and CDR2: MNHEY, SMNVEV (reference sequence). CDR3 coding DNA: TGTGCCAGCAGTTTGGGGTGGGAGGTCGCCTACGAGCAGTACTTC. The encoded protein is CASSLGWEVAYEQYF.

V gene TRBV5-1 combines with J gene TRBJ1-2; a possible D gene is TRBD1 (6 bases). The V gene's germline CDR1 is SGHRS and CDR2 YFSETQ. This CDR3 has 14 residues. The germline V and J ends were trimmed by 0 bases and 1 base, with 7 bases remaining between them. In nucleotides, the CDR3 is TGCGCCAGCAGCTTGGGGGACAATAACTATGGCTACACCTTC. Its translation is CASSLGDNNYGYTF.

Of note for this clone: At one boundary the junction diverges from the germline segment, which might be a read error. The chain employs TRBV20-1 and TRBJ2-1; D is unresolved. The CDR3 consists of 11 residues. CDR1 is DFQATT, CDR2 SNEGSKA, per germline (reference sequence). The CDR3 sequence: CSARGDVRQFF. The CDR3 nucleotides are TGCAGTGCGAGAGGAGATGTGCGGCAGTTCTTC.

The V gene is TRBV28, the J gene TRBJ2-7; unclear D gene. Germline CDR1 MDHEN, CDR2 SYDVKM. The CDR3 has 11 amino acids. V was cut by 6 bases and J by 3 bases, with 6 bases left in between. CDR3 residues: CASRLNYEQYF. The CDR3 DNA follows: TGTGCCAGCAGACTAAACTACGAGCAGTACTTC.

The chain employs TRBV7-9 and TRBJ2-3; TRBD2 aligns across 15 bases. CDR3 length: 18 residues. Germline CDR1 reads SEHNR; CDR2 reads FQNEAQ (reference sequence). The ends lost 4 bases at V and 3 bases at J; junction bases unmatched: 8. In nucleotides, the CDR3 is TGTGCCAGCAGCTCGCTAGGACTAGCGGGGGGGAGTACAGATACGCAGTATTTT. It is translated as CASSSLGLAGGSTDTQYF.

V usage is TRBV9 and J usage is TRBJ1-4; TRBD1 matches at 8 bases. Looked up from germline, CDR1 is SGDLS and CDR2 is YYNGEE. The CDR3 consists of 17 residues. Trimming at V came to 4 bases and at J to 0 bases, leaving 8 bases not matched to a gene. CDR3 sequence (DNA): TGTGCCAGCAGCACAAACAGGGGGGGTGCAACTAATGAAAAACTGTTTTTT. It translates to CASSTNRGGATNEKLFF.

The rearrangement links TRBV9 to TRBJ1-1; perhaps TRBD1 as D (5 bases). This CDR3 is 13 amino acids long. Germline lookup yields CDR1 SGDLS and CDR2 YYNGEE. The V and J ends lost 8 bases and 0 bases respectively, with 11 bases between them. CDR3 nucleotide sequence: TGTGCCAGTGCACAGGCTGTGAACACTGAAGCTTTCTTT. Protein: CASAQAVNTEAFF.

The chain couples TRBV18 to TRBJ2-1; the match to TRBD2 covers 9 bases. Per the germline V gene, CDR1 is KGHSH and CDR2 is LQKENI. The V segment lost 1 base and the J segment 5 bases; nucleotides outside the gene matches: 3. The CDR3 has 15 residues. The CDR3 spells CASSPLAGVHNEQFF. CDR3 sequence (DNA): TGTGCCAGCTCACCACTAGCGGGAGTTCACAATGAGCAGTTCTTC.

CDR3: CASSQGTGASTGELFF. The DNA for the CDR3 is TGTGCCAGCAGCCAAGGTACAGGGGCCAGCACCGGGGAGCTGTTTTTT. This chain uses TRBV4-2 with TRBJ2-2; 7 bases line up with TRBD1. Trimming took 1 base from V and 4 from J; bases not matched to a gene: 6. The CDR3 consists of 16 residues. Germline loops: CDR1 LGHNA, CDR2 YNFKEQ.

The V and J genes are TRBV5-4 and TRBJ1-2; D is unclear. This CDR3 region has 15 residues. Per the germline V gene, CDR1 is SGHNT and CDR2 is YYREEE (reference sequence). Trimming left V 4 bases short and J 6 bases short, with 19 bases between. This CDR3 reads CASSPNAGDLNGYTF. The CDR3 DNA reads as TGTGCCAGCAGCCCCAATGCCGGGGATCTCAATGGCTACACCTTC.